The 3 T cell receptor beta chains listed next were all sequenced from one sample in a study of graft-versus-host responses after intestinal transplantation. Clones were sequenced by immunoSEQ multiplex PCR, and TCRdb holds only the in-frame ones, with some missing. The sample yields 84,000 or so clones, roughly 89% seen once. Their antigen targets remain unknown. This material consisted of unstimulated CD4+ T cells sorted from spleen or lymph node cells, taken before intestinal transplant. The receptor set was obtained from a human donor who received an intestinal transplant.

This rearrangement joins TRBV4-2 to TRBJ2-7; D tentatively reads TRBD1 or TRBD2 (5 bases each). Germline CDR1 is LGHNA and CDR2 is YNFKEQ. V gave up 5 bases and J gave up 5 bases, with 19 bases separating them. This CDR3 has 15 residues. The CDR3 bases are TGTGCCAGCAGCTTAGATGAGGGGCATTGGAACGAGCAGTACTTC. This sequence encodes CASSLDEGHWNEQYF.

The rearrangement links TRBV5-1 to TRBJ2-7; no reliable D call. The CDR3 spans 15 residues. V was trimmed by 0 bases and J by 6 bases, leaving 16 bases between them. CDR1 SGHRS and CDR2 YFSETQ come from the germline V gene. The chain's CDR3 is CASSLGSVGLGEQYF. In DNA, the CDR3 is TGCGCCAGCAGCTTGGGATCGGTGGGCCTCGGCGAGCAGTACTTC.

The V call is TRBV19, the J call TRBJ1-5, with 10 nucleotides matching TRBD1. The CDR3 loop spans 15 amino acids. Germline trimming cut 7 bases from V and 5 bases from J; bases unmatched to any gene: 8. CDR1 LNHDA and CDR2 SQIVND come from the germline V gene (reference sequence). CDR3 sequence reads: CASIATGGAYQPQHF. Written as DNA, the CDR3 is TGTGCCAGTATAGCGACAGGGGGCGCATATCAGCCCCAGCATTTT. The full variable domain, with the rest looked up from reference TRBV19 and TRBJ1-5, is DGGITQSPKYLFRKEGQNVTLSCEQNLNHDAMYWYRQDPGQGLRLIYYSQIVNDFQKGDIAEGYSVSREKKESFPLTVTSAQKNPTAFYLCASIATGGAYQPQHFGDGTRLSIL.